Listed below are T cell receptor beta chains from one sample, sequenced in a study of cytomegalovirus exposure and HLA in healthy donors. The repertoire was sequenced with immunoSEQ multiplex PCR; TCRdb's copy has only in-frame clones and lacks some. The sample holds about 190,000 clones, 84% seen once. What was sequenced was PBMCs. The receptors were sampled from a boy between 10 and 17 years old in good health and CMV-seronegative. Both conserved end residues are part of each CDR3. Size values are once, few and many counts, or a class for expanded clones, and some rows have none.

TRBJ1-2 - TRBV6-5 CASSYRGLNYGYTF
TRBJ2-7 - TRBV6-5 CARGTSGIYEQYF
TRBJ1-6 - TRBV9 CASTLGQGDSPLHF
TRBJ1-2 - TRBV5-1 CASSPSDRDTYGYTF
TRBJ2-5 - TRBV9 CASSVSGSSIAPETQYF
TRBJ2-1 few TRBV27 CASSLLGTPANEQFF
TRBJ2-3 - TRBV5-1 CASSKTGTSGGLISTDTQYF
TRBJ1-1 - TRBV7-3 CASSSGGVAFF
TRBJ2-7 few TRBV6-5 CASSWDDPGLAYEQYF
TRBJ2-1 - TRBV29-1 CSVETADNEQFF
TRBJ2-5 - TRBV7-7 CASSLEPSGGEETQYF
TRBJ1-5 few TRBV2 CASSVSQPQHF
TRBJ2-7 - TRBV7-9 CSSSQYRDRVHEQYF
TRBJ1-5 - TRBV29-1 CSVGTGRGNQPQHF
TRBJ2-3 - TRBV30 CAWSVFIAVSTDTQYF
TRBJ2-7 - TRBV19 CASSTRPGGYEQYF
TRBJ2-5 - TRBV10-3 CAISKTGGQTQYF
TRBJ2-6 - TRBV7-2 CASSLVASGGASGANVLTF